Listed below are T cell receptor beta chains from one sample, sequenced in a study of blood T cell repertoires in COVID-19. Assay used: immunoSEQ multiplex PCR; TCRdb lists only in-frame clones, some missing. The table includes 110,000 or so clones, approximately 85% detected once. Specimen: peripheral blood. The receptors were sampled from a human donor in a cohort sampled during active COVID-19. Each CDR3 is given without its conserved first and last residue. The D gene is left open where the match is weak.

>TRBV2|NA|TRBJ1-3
ASSELKGTGNTIY
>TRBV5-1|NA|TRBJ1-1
ASSLSDRLNTEAF
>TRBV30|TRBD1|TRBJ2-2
AWTTPGGANTGELF
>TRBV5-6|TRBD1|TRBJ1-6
ASSLLDWGQGYNSPLH
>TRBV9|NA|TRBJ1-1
ASSVGAGMGTEAF
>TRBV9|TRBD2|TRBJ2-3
ASSGTSGRADTQY
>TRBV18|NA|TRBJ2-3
ASSPRQSRTDTQY
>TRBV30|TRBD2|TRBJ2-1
ACSPSGLATKNEQF
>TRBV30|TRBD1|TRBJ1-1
AWRQGAGSEAF
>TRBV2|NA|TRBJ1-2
ASGAKAANYGYT
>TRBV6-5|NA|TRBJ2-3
ASSYTSPSTDTQY
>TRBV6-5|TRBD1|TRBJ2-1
ASSQLLKGAREQF
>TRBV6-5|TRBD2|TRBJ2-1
ASQLAGIQF
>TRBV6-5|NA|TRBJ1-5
ASRPTGRNQPQH
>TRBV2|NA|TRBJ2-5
ASTRTPRGETQY
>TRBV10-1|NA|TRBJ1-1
ASSARNTEAF
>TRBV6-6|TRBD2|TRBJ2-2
ASSSASGNTGELF
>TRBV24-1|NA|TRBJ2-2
ATSVRQGNTGELF
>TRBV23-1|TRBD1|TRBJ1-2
ASSPTLHRGRSYGYT
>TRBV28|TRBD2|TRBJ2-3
ASSSGGGGRYTQY
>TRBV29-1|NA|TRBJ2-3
SVVSSANTQY
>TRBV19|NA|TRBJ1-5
ASAYYSNQPQH
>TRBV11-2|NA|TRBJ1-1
ASSLAGEAF
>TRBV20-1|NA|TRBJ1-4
SAGPVF
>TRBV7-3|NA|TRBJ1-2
ASSPSDGLGST
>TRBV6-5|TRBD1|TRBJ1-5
ASRSDRAGQPQH
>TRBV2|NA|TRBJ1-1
ASSEIARAVGEGTEAF
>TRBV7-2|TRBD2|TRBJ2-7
ASSLSPSGDHSYEQY
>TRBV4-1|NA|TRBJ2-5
ASSPGLGRLYETQY
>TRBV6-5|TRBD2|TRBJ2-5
ASRGSGREY
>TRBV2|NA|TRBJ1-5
ASSDGYQPQH
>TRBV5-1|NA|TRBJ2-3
ASSLGRGTSTDTQY
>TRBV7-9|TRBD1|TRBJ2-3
ASSLGQGFRDTQY
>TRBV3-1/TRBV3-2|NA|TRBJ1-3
ASSPRSRGNTIY
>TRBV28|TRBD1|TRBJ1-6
ASSPIQGYNSPLH
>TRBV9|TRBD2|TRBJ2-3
ASSVDSGRMTDTQY